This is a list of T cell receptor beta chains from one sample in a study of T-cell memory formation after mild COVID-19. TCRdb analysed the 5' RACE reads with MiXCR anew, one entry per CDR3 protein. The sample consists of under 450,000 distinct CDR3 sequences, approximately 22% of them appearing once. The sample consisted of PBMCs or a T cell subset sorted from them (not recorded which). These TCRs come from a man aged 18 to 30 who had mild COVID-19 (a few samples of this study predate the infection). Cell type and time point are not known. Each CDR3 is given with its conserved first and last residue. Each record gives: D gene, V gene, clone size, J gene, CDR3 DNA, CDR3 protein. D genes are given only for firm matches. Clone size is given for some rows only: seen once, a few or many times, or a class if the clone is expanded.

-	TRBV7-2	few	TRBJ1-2	TGTGCCAGCAGTCCACAGGCTTATGGCTACACCTTC	CASSPQAYGYTF
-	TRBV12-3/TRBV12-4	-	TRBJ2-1	TGTGCCAGCAGCCAAAAGGGCAACAATGAGCAGTTCTTC	CASSQKGNNEQFF
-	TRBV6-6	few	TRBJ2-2	TGTGCCAGCAGTACGTCCCCGAGGGGAACCGGGGAGCTGTTTTTT	CASSTSPRGTGELFF
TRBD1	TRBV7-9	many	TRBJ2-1	TGTGCCAGCAGCGAAAGGGGGCGTGAGCAGTTCTTC	CASSERGREQFF
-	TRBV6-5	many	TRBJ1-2	TGTGCCAGCAGTCCCCCCGGGGTCCGATATGGCTACACCTTC	CASSPPGVRYGYTF
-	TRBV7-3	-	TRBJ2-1	TGTGCCAGCAGCTTTGGGGGCAGGAATGAGCAGTTCTTC	CASSFGGRNEQFF
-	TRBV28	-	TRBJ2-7	TGTGCCAGCAGCCCAGCCGGGGGGCGTCACGAGCAGTACTTC	CASSPAGGRHEQYF
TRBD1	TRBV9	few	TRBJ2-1	TGTGCCAGCAGCGTAGCGGCGGGACAGGGGCTAAATGAGCAGTTCTTC	CASSVAAGQGLNEQFF
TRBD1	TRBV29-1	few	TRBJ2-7	TGCAGCGTTGAATTTCGGGGACAGGGTACTTACGAGCAGTACTTC	CSVEFRGQGTYEQYF
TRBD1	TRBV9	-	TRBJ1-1	TGTGCCAGCAGCCCAAGACAGGGGGCGAGAACTGAAGCTTTCTTT	CASSPRQGARTEAFF
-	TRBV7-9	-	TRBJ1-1	TGTGCCAGCAGCACGACCCAGGGAACTGAAGCTTTCTTT	CASSTTQGTEAFF
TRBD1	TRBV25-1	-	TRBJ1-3	TGTGCCAGCAGAGGGACAGGGGTGGGAAACACCATATATTTT	CASRGTGVGNTIYF
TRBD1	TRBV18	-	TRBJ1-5	TGTGCCAGCTCATCACAGGGGAATCGGGTGGATCAGCCCCAGCATTTT	CASSSQGNRVDQPQHF
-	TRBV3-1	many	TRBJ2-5	TGTGCCAGCAGCCTGAATGGGGGGCTCCAAGAGACCCAGTACTTC	CASSLNGGLQETQYF
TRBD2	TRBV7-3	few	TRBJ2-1	TGTGCCAGCACCCCCGGCGGGGGGAGGATCCATGAGCAGTTCTTC	CASTPGGGRIHEQFF
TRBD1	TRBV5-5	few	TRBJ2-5	TGTGCCAGCAGCCTCAAAGACAGGGAAATCCAAGAGACCCAGTACTTC	CASSLKDREIQETQYF
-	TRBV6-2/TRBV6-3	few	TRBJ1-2	TGTGCCAGCAGTTCCTCGACCAACTATGGCTACACCTTC	CASSSSTNYGYTF
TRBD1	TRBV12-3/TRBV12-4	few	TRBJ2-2	TGTGCCAGCAGTTCACCCTCCGGGACAGGGGGCATCACCGGGGAGCTGTTTTTT	CASSSPSGTGGITGELFF
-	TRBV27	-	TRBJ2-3	TGTGCCAGCAGATCGAGGGACGGCCTAGGGGATACGCAGTATTTT	CASRSRDGLGDTQYF
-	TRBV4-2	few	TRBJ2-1	TGTGCCAGCAGCCAAGAGGCGGTGATAGTGGATGAGCAGTTCTTC	CASSQEAVIVDEQFF
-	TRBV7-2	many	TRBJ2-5	TGTGCCAGCAGTCCTACCCGGGAGACCCAGTACTTC	CASSPTRETQYF
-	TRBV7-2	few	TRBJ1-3	TGTGCCAGCAGCTTAGTAGAGGGAAGAAACACCATATATTTT	CASSLVEGRNTIYF
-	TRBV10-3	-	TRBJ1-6	TGTGCCATCAGTGGACAGAATAATTCACCCCTCCACTTT	CAISGQNNSPLHF
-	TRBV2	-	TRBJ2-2	TGTGCCAGCAGTGAAGAAGACACCGGGGAGCTGTTTTTT	CASSEEDTGELFF
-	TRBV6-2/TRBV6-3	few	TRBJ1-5	TGTGCCAGCAGTTACAGCCAGTCGGAGTTTCAGGCCCAGCATTTT	CASSYSQSEFQAQHF
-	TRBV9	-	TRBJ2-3	TGTGCCAGCAGCCCCTCGCGTAGTGCTTCGCGGGGCACAGATACGCAGTATTTT	CASSPSRSASRGTDTQYF
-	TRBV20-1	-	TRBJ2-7	TGCAGTGCTAGAGACTTCTACGAGCAGTACTTC	CSARDFYEQYF
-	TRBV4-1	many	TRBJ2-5	TGCGCCAGCAGCCGTCCAGGCCAAGAGACCCAGTACTTC	CASSRPGQETQYF
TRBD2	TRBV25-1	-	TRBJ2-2	TGTGCCAGCACGAGCGGGAGAGAGCTGTTTTTT	CASTSGRELFF
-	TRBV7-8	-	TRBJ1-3	TGTGCCAGCAGCTTGGGTAAACCGAGCTCTGGAAACACCATATATTTT	CASSLGKPSSGNTIYF
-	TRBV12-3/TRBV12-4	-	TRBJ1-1	TGTGCCAGCAGTTGGGGAATTGAAGCTTTCTTT	CASSWGIEAFF
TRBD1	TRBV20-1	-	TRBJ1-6	TGCAGTGCTAGCGGCGACAGGGCCATTAATAATTCACCCCTCCACTTT	CSASGDRAINNSPLHF
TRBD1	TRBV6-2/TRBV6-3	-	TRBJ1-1	TGTGCCAGCAGATTCCTGGACAGGGGGACTGAAGCTTTCTTT	CASRFLDRGTEAFF
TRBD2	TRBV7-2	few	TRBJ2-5	TGTGCCACCGCGGGGGGGCCTCACGAGACCCAGTACTTC	CATAGGPHETQYF
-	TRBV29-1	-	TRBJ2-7	TGCAGCGTTCTGGAGACGACCTACGAGCAGTACTTC	CSVLETTYEQYF
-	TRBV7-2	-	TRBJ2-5	TGTGCCAGCAGCTCCGTGACTTCTGACCAAGAGACCCAGTACTTC	CASSSVTSDQETQYF
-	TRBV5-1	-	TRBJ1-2	TGCGCCAGCAGCTTTTGGAGCAGGGACTATGGCTACACCTTC	CASSFWSRDYGYTF
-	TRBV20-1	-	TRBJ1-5	TGCAGTGCTAGTTATGGACGTGGGGGCAATCAGCCCCAGCATTTT	CSASYGRGGNQPQHF
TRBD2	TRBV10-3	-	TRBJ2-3	TGTGCCATCAGTGTAGCGGGGACAACAGATACGCAGTATTTT	CAISVAGTTDTQYF
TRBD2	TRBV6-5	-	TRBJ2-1	TGTGCCAGCTCGGGGGGTCAGCACAATGAGCAGTTCTTC	CASSGGQHNEQFF
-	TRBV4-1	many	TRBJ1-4	TGCGCCAGCAGCCTGGGGGGAGCGGAAAAACTGTTTTTT	CASSLGGAEKLFF
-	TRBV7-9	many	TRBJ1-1	TGTGCCACCTCGAGGGAGGTGAACACTGAAGCTTTCTTT	CATSREVNTEAFF
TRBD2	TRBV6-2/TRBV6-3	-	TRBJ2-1	TGTGCCAGTACGCGGGGGGACGGTGAGCAGTTCTTC	CASTRGDGEQFF
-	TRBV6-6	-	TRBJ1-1	TGTGCCAGCAGTTACTCAAGTAAAGCTTTCTTT	CASSYSSKAFF
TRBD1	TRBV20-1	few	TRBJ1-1	TGCAGTGCTCGGGACAGCTCTGAAGCTTTCTTT	CSARDSSEAFF
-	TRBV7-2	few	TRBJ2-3	TGTGCCAGCAGCTCCCAAGGGCGAGCGAGCACAGATACGCAGTATTTT	CASSSQGRASTDTQYF
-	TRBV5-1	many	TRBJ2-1	TGCGCCAGCAGCTTGGAAAGCTCCTACAATGAGCAGTTCTTC	CASSLESSYNEQFF
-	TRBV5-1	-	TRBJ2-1	TGCGCCAGCAGCCCCGGGACCCCTGGGAATGAGCAGTTCTTC	CASSPGTPGNEQFF
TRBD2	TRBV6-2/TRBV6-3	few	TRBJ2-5	TGTGCCAGCAGGACTAGCGGGGAGATGGCGGAGACCCAGTACTTC	CASRTSGEMAETQYF
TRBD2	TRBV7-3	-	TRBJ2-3	TGTGCCAGCAGCACTAGCGGAGCCACAGATACGCAGTATTTT	CASSTSGATDTQYF
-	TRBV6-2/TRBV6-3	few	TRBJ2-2	TGTGCCAGCAAAAAGGAGGGGTCCGGGGAGCTGTTTTTT	CASKKEGSGELFF
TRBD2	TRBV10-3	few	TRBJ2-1	TGTGCCATTCGGGATAGCGGGGAGCAGTTCTTC	CAIRDSGEQFF
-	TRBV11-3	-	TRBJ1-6	TGTGCCAGCAGCTTAGATCAGCGGTCACCCCTCCACTTT	CASSLDQRSPLHF
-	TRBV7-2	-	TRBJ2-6	TGTGCCAGCAGCGAGGGACCGGGTCGGGCCAACGTCCTGACTTTC	CASSEGPGRANVLTF